This TCR beta chain derives from a study of T cell repertoires in ileal Crohn's disease. For the study at large: All patients had surgery for stricturing (about 60%) or penetrating (around 40%) disease.

Each sample's TCRB immunosequencing used around 500 nanograms of biopsy DNA. This table comes from immunoSEQ multiplex PCR, and its TCRdb copy is limited to in-frame clones, with some not included. The sample carries about 13,000 clones, around 69% recorded once. Findings of the study overall: Mucosal expansions were suggested to be mainly CD8 T cells.

In germline, CDR1 is SGHRS, CDR2 YFSETQ. This CDR3 contains 12 residues. Trimming took off 2 bases at V and 6 bases at J, with 8 bases between the two ends. In regard to this clone: Its antigen is still unknown. The same CDR3 also results from other DNA sequences found in this sample.

Described time point: neoterminal ileum biopsy at postoperative endoscopy, about 6 months after surgery. The clonotype comes from an adult with Crohn's disease. Sequences were obtained from ileal tissue. This chain links TRBV5-1 with TRBJ1-2, with unresolved D. The CDR3 nucleotides read TGCGCCAGCAGCTTAGACGGGAATGGCTACACCTTC. This gives the protein CASSLDGNGYTF.